The 24 T cell receptor beta chains listed next were all sequenced from one sample in a study of blood T cell repertoires in COVID-19. Profiling relied on immunoSEQ multiplex PCR, and the TCRdb table lists in-frame clones only, not all of them. The sample records 140,000 to 150,000 clones, about nine tenths being singletons. Sequencing was performed on PBMCs or T cells enriched from blood (not recorded which). These receptors came from a woman in her thirties or forties who had been exposed to COVID-19.

J is TRBJ2-5 and V is TRBV9; D perhaps matches TRBD2 (5 bases). V dropped 0 bases and J dropped 5 bases, with 14 bases sitting between them. CDR1 and CDR2 from the germline V gene are SGDLS and YYNGEE. This CDR3 has 15 amino acids. Written as DNA, the CDR3 is TGTGCCAGCAGCGTAGGCCCGGGGTCGGGGGAGACCCAGTACTTC. The encoded protein is CASSVGPGSGETQYF.

V usage is TRBV18 and J usage is TRBJ1-4, with a possible D match to TRBD1 (5 bases). The CDR3 sequence is 14 residues long. Between the trimmed V and J ends, which lost 4 bases and 4 bases, there was a span of 10 bases. Germline lookup yields CDR1 KGHSH and CDR2 LQKENI. The CDR3 region is CASSLQGSNEKLFF. The CDR3, as DNA: TGTGCCAGCTCACTTCAGGGAAGTAATGAAAAACTGTTTTTT.

This clone is a singleton in its sample. The chain links TRBV27 to TRBJ2-7; D is ambiguous. This CDR3 is built from 13 residues. Germline values: CDR1 MNHEY, CDR2 SMNVEV (reference sequence). The germline V and J ends were trimmed by 3 bases and 2 bases, with 8 bases remaining between them. CDR3 sequence: CASSFAVTYEQYF. DNA for the CDR3: TGTGCCAGCAGTTTCGCAGTTACCTACGAGCAGTACTTC.

This chain uses TRBV7-6 with TRBJ1-3; D call uncertain. The germline V gene has CDR1 SGHVS and CDR2 FNYEAQ. The CDR3 totals 14 residues. Trimming removed 0 bases from V and 0 bases from J, with 3 bases in between. The CDR3, as DNA: TGTGCCAGCAGCTTAGCCAGCTCTGGAAACACCATATATTTT. Translation: CASSLASSGNTIYF.

This clone was seen once. The V call is TRBV6-5, the J call TRBJ1-1; 8 bases are a match to TRBD1. Germline V CDR1 and CDR2: MNHEY, SVGAGI. V trimming: 2 bases; J trimming: 1 base; junction bases outside the gene matches: 0. This CDR3 is 14 amino acids long. The CDR3 here is CASSYQGANTEAFF. CDR3 coding DNA: TGTGCCAGCAGTTACCAGGGGGCGAACACTGAAGCTTTCTTT.

V and J are TRBV6-6 and TRBJ1-1; no reliable D call. The V and J ends lost 2 bases and 6 bases respectively, with 10 bases between them. The CDR3 is 13 residues long. Germline CDR1 is MNHNY and CDR2 is SVGAGI (reference sequence). CDR3 nucleotides: TGTGCCAGCAGTTACCCCTCGGGAGCTGAAGCTTTCTTT. Its translation is CASSYPSGAEAFF.

This clone was counted a single time. One junction end disagrees with the germline gene, perhaps due to a read error. V usage is TRBV5-1 and J usage is TRBJ1-5; D not resolved. Germline V lookup: CDR1 SGHRS, CDR2 YFSETQ. The CDR3 spans 13 residues. Here the CDR3 reads CASSTAPDKARFF. In DNA form, the CDR3 reads TGCGCCAGCAGCACAGCCCCCGACAAGGCCCGATTTTTT.

The genes are TRBV5-6 and TRBJ1-2, with no clear D. The V gene lost 2 bases and the J gene lost 0 bases, with 11 bases spanning the gap. Per the germline V gene, CDR1 is SGHDT and CDR2 is YYEEEE. CDR3 length: 15 residues. The chain's CDR3 is CASSLRRNANYGYTF. The CDR3 DNA is TGTGCCAGCAGCTTACGGAGGAACGCTAACTATGGCTACACCTTC.

This clone turned up a few times. This chain connects TRBV10-3 to TRBJ2-1; D possibly corresponds to TRBD2 (5 bases). The V gene's germline CDR1 is ENHRY and CDR2 SYGVKD. The CDR3 loop spans 13 amino acids. The ends were cut back, 5 bases at V and 10 bases at J, with 15 bases in the middle. CDR3 amino acids: CAISQDPSGEQFF. Written as DNA, the CDR3 is TGTGCCATCAGTCAGGATCCCTCGGGGGAGCAGTTCTTC.

The chain combines TRBV6-1 with TRBJ1-3; 8 bases map to TRBD1. The length of the CDR3 is 16 residues. Trimming took 0 bases from V and 4 from J; bases not matched to a gene: 5. From germline, CDR1 is MNHNS and CDR2 SASEGT. The chain's CDR3 is CASSEAAGGSGNTIYF. In DNA, the CDR3 is TGTGCCAGCAGTGAAGCGGCAGGGGGCTCGGGAAACACCATATATTTT.

The chain joins TRBV6-5 to TRBJ1-2, with unresolved D. CDR1 and CDR2 (germline): MNHEY, SVGAGI. The CDR3 has 15 residues. V lost 0 bases to trimming and J lost 6 bases, with 14 bases between them. This CDR3 is CASSYSFRERDGYTF. The CDR3 nucleotides are TGTGCCAGCAGTTACTCGTTCCGGGAAAGGGATGGCTACACCTTC.

V and J are TRBV7-2 and TRBJ1-5; maybe TRBD1 (5 bases). V was trimmed by 1 base and J by 5 bases, leaving 12 bases between them. Per the germline V gene, CDR1 is SGHTA and CDR2 is FQGNSA. This CDR3 is built from 15 residues. The CDR3 bases are TGTGCCAGCAGCTTAGGGGCAGGGCTACATCAGCCCCAGCATTTT. Its translation: CASSLGAGLHQPQHF.

The chain recombines TRBV2 with TRBJ1-4, with D perhaps TRBD1 (5 bases). The CDR3 is 15 residues long. Trimming shortened V by 7 bases and J by 2 bases, and 14 bases separated the two germline ends. The germline CDR1 and CDR2 sequences are SNHLY and FYNNEI. The CDR3 bases are TGTGCCAGCAAGGGTCAGGGCCGCACTAATGAAAAACTGTTTTTT. Its protein is CASKGQGRTNEKLFF.

Details on this clone: An end of the junction does not agree with germline; a read error may underlie this. The chain couples TRBV11-3 to TRBJ1-5, with TRBD1 identical over 9 bases. Germline-derived CDR1 and CDR2 are SGHNT and YENEEA. The CDR3 runs 17 residues. In nucleotides, the CDR3 is TGTGCCAGCAGCTCCAAAAAACATACAGGGGGCAACCAGCCCCAGCATTTT. Translated: CASSSKKHTGGNQPQHF.

The chain employs TRBV5-1 and TRBJ1-2; 10 bases align to TRBD1. Germline-derived CDR1 and CDR2 are SGHRS and YFSETQ. V lost 0 bases, J lost 8 bases, and 4 bases stayed unmatched. The CDR3 is 14 amino acids. CDR3 protein: CASSLVGQGDGYTF. DNA for the CDR3: TGCGCCAGCAGCTTGGTAGGACAGGGGGACGGCTACACCTTC.

CDR3: CASSYSGHPNTGELFF. CDR3 DNA sequence: TGTGCCAGCAGTTACTCGGGACATCCGAACACCGGGGAGCTGTTTTTT. The genes are TRBV6-5 and TRBJ2-2; D may be TRBD1 (6 bases). Germline V gene sequence: CDR1 MNHEY, CDR2 SVGAGI. The CDR3 is made up of 16 amino acids. Between the trimmed V and J ends, which lost 0 bases and 0 bases, there was a span of 8 bases.

The chain links TRBV12-3 or TRBV12-4 to TRBJ1-2, with D tentatively TRBD1 (6 bases). Trimming removed 4 bases from V and 4 bases from J, with 10 bases in between. This CDR3 has 13 residues. DNA of the CDR3: TGTGCCAGCAGTTATGACAGGTTCTATGGCTACACCTTC. Amino acids: CASSYDRFYGYTF.

The chain has TRBV9 and TRBJ1-2, with D uncertain. The V gene lost 7 bases and the J gene lost 8 bases, with 15 bases spanning the gap. The V gene's germline CDR1 is SGDLS and CDR2 YYNGEE. This CDR3 comprises 12 residues. The DNA for the CDR3 is TGTGCCAGCGGACGGGGAAAGGAGGGCTACACCTTC. The encoded protein is CASGRGKEGYTF.

For the CDR3, the DNA is TGTGCCAGCAGTCGAGAGAGGAACACTGAAGCTTTCTTT. Translation: CASSRERNTEAFF. The chain has TRBV27 and TRBJ1-1; D is unclear. Germline values: CDR1 MNHEY, CDR2 SMNVEV (reference sequence). The ends were cut back, 5 bases at V and 1 base at J, with 8 bases in the middle. The CDR3 spans 13 residues.

The chain uses TRBV4-1 and TRBJ1-1; no clear D. Germline-derived CDR1 and CDR2 are MGHRA and YSYEKL. The CDR3 contains 11 residues. Trimming removed 7 bases at V and 3 bases at J, with 6 bases between. CDR3 loop: CASTRDTEAFF. Here the CDR3 DNA reads TGCGCCAGCACACGGGACACTGAAGCTTTCTTT.

V gene TRBV15 combines with J gene TRBJ1-6, with D possibly TRBD1 on 6 matching bases. Deletions cut 2 bases from V and 7 bases from J, with 12 bases between. Per the germline V gene, CDR1 is LNHNV and CDR2 is YYDKDF (reference sequence). The CDR3 has 15 residues. CDR3 sequence reads: CATSRQGRGNSPLHF. The CDR3 bases are TGTGCCACCAGCAGACAGGGGCGAGGGAATTCACCCCTCCACTTT. The full variable domain, completed using reference TRBV15 and TRBJ1-6, is DAMVIQNPRYQVTQFGKPVTLSCSQTLNHNVMYWYQQKSSQAPKLLFHYYDKDFNNEADTPDNFQSRRPNTSFCFLDIRSPGLGDTAMYLCATSRQGRGNSPLHFGNGTRLTVT.

V and J are TRBV18 and TRBJ2-5; weak D call: TRBD1 (7 bases). The V gene lost 6 bases and the J gene lost 1 base, with 18 bases spanning the gap. The germline V gene has CDR1 KGHSH and CDR2 LQKENI. This CDR3 comprises 16 residues. The CDR3 DNA sequence: TGTGCCAGCTCCCTAAGACAGGGAGGTGCCCAAGAGACCCAGTACTTC. Translation gives CASSLRQGGAQETQYF.

This chain connects TRBV19 to TRBJ1-1; TRBD1 might be the D (6 bases). Trimming took 1 base from V and 4 from J, leaving 10 bases between them. Germline assignment: CDR1 LNHDA and CDR2 SQIVND (reference sequence). The CDR3 runs 14 residues. The chain's CDR3 is CASSIGTAGTEAFF. Here the CDR3 DNA reads TGTGCCAGTAGTATAGGGACAGCAGGCACTGAAGCTTTCTTT.

V gene TRBV11-2 combines with J gene TRBJ2-7, with TRBD1 identical over 7 bases. From germline, CDR1 is SGHAT and CDR2 FQNNGV. This CDR3 is 13 amino acids long. With V trimmed by 10 bases and J by 3 bases, 9 bases remained unmatched. CDR3 DNA: TGTGCCACAGCCCGGGACAGAGGCTACGAGCAGTACTTC. As protein: CATARDRGYEQYF.